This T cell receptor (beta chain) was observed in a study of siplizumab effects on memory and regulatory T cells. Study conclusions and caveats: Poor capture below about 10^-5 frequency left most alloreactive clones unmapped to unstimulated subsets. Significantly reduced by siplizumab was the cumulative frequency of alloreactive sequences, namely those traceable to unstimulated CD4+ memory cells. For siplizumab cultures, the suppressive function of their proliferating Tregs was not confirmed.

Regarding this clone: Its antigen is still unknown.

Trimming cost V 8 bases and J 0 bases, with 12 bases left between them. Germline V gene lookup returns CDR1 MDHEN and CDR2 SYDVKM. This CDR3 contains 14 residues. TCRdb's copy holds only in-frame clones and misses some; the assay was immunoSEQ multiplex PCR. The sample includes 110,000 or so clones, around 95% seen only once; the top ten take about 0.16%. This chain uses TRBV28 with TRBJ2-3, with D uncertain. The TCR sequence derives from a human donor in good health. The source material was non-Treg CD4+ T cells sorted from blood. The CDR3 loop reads CASLRISSTDTQYF. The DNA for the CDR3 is TGTGCCAGCCTTCGGATTTCTAGCACAGATACGCAGTATTTT.